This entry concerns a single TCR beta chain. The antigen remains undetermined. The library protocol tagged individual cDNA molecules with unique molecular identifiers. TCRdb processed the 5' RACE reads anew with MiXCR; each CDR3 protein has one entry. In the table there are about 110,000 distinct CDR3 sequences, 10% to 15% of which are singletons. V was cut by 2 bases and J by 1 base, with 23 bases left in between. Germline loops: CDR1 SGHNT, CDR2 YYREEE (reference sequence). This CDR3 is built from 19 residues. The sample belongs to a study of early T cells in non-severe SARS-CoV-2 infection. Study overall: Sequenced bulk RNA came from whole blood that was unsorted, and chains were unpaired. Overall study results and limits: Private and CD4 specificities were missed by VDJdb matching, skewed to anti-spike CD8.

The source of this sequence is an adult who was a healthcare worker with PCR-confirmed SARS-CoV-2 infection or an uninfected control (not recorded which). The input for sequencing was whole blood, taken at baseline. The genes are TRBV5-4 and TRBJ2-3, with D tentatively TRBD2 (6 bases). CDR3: CASSFSRRGSLLGTDTQYF. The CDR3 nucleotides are TGTGCCAGCAGCTTTTCCCGGAGGGGTTCCCTTTTGGGCACAGATACGCAGTATTTT.